These T cell receptor beta chains were read from a single sample in a study of CD8+ T cells in alopecia areata. Only in-frame clones appear in the TCRdb table, and some are missing; sequencing was by immunoSEQ multiplex PCR. The sample shows roughly 180,000 clones, about 60% of them seen only once. Here the sequenced sample was CD4+ T cells sorted from blood, taken at week 4, from a patient treated with tofacitinib. The receptors were gathered from a human donor with alopecia areata. CDR3s include the opening cysteine and the closing phenylalanine or tryptophan. D genes are given only for firm matches. Not every row has a clone size; where given, it reads once, few, many or a size class.

TRBJ1-4,TRBD1,TRBV29-1,.,TGCAGCGTCTACGACAGGGATGAAAAACTGTTTTTT,CSVYDRDEKLFF
TRBJ1-2,.,TRBV6-1,.,TGTGCCAGCAGTGATGGGCTGCCCTTCTATGGCTACACCTTC,CASSDGLPFYGYTF
TRBJ2-1,.,TRBV29-1,.,TGCAGCGTTGTCTCTGCGGGGTCCTACAATGAGCAGTTCTTC,CSVVSAGSYNEQFF
TRBJ1-6,.,TRBV2,.,TGTGCCAGCAGTGAAGGAGTAGGGGGTGGTTCACCCCTCCACTTT,CASSEGVGGGSPLHF
TRBJ2-7,TRBD1,TRBV2,.,TGTGCCAGCAGCCAGGACAGGGATGATAGCAAGCAGTACTTC,CASSQDRDDSKQYF
TRBJ2-3,.,TRBV11-2,once,TGTGCCAGCAGCTTTATGGAGACAGATACGCAGTATTTT,CASSFMETDTQYF
TRBJ2-1,.,TRBV28,.,TGTGCCAGCAGTTTGGTCCATGAGCAGTTCTTC,CASSLVHEQFF
TRBJ2-1,.,TRBV5-1,few,TGCGCCAGCAGCTTCGTTCGGAATGAGCAGTTCTTC,CASSFVRNEQFF
TRBJ2-7,.,TRBV2,few,TGTGCCAGCAGCTTCTCCTACGAGCAGTACTTC,CASSFSYEQYF
TRBJ1-1,TRBD1,TRBV30,few,TGTGCCTGGAGTGTACTCCGGTGGCGACAGGGGGCCGGGTTGAACACTGAAGCTTTCTTT,CAWSVLRWRQGAGLNTEAFF
TRBJ1-2,TRBD1,TRBV7-9,.,TGTGCCAGCAGCTTTCCAGGGGGCGATGGCTACACCTTC,CASSFPGGDGYTF
TRBJ1-1,.,TRBV30,.,TGTGCCTGGAGTGTACGAGGGGTCGGTGAAGCTTTCTTT,CAWSVRGVGEAFF
TRBJ1-2,.,TRBV23-1,once,TGCGCCAGCATAAGTGACTATGGCTACACCTTC,CASISDYGYTF
TRBJ1-6,TRBD1,TRBV9,.,TGTGCCAGCAGCATTGGACAGGGCAATTCACCCCTCCACTTT,CASSIGQGNSPLHF
TRBJ1-2,.,TRBV28,.,TGTGCCAGCAGTTTTCGGAACAGGGCCTATGGCTACACCTTC,CASSFRNRAYGYTF
TRBJ2-5,.,TRBV14,.,TGTGCCAGCAGCCAGACCTGGGGCCGGGAGACCCAGTACTTC,CASSQTWGRETQYF
TRBJ2-7,.,TRBV29-1,.,TGCAGCGGCAGAGACAGCTACGAGCAGTACTTC,CSGRDSYEQYF
TRBJ1-2,.,TRBV29-1,once,TGCAGCGTTGGACAGGAAATAGATGGCTACACCTTC,CSVGQEIDGYTF
TRBJ1-2,.,TRBV4-1,.,TGCGCCAGCAGCCCAGGCAGTCATGGCTACACCTTC,CASSPGSHGYTF
TRBJ2-4,TRBD2,TRBV30,.,TGTGCCTGGAACCAGCGGGGGGGCCCCAAAAACATTCAGTACTTC,CAWNQRGGPKNIQYF
TRBJ2-1,TRBD2,TRBV28,few,TGTGCCAGCATCCCTAGCGGGGGAGTCCCCTACAATGAGCAGTTCTTC,CASIPSGGVPYNEQFF
TRBJ2-4,TRBD1,TRBV19,few,TGTGCCAGTAGTCGTCCGGGACAGGGGGCCAAAAACATTCAGTACTTC,CASSRPGQGAKNIQYF
TRBJ2-7,TRBD1,TRBV29-1,.,TGCAGCGCCGGGGCCGGGAGACAGGGGGCAAATGAGCAGTACTTC,CSAGAGRQGANEQYF
TRBJ2-5,TRBD1,TRBV30,.,TGTGCCTGGAGTGTACACAGGGGGACCCAGTACTTC,CAWSVHRGTQYF
TRBJ2-5,.,TRBV30,.,TGTGCCTGGAGTGTCAGAATGGCAGGCCGTGGTACCCAGTACTTC,CAWSVRMAGRGTQYF
TRBJ2-1,.,TRBV5-1,.,TGCGCCAGCAGCTTGTCCCCAGGGGTAAATGAGCAGTTCTTC,CASSLSPGVNEQFF
TRBJ1-1,TRBD1,TRBV29-1,few,TGCACCATAATAAGCCCGGGACAGGAGAACACTGAAGCTTTCTTT,CTIISPGQENTEAFF
TRBJ1-2,.,TRBV5-1,few,TGCGCCAGCAGCTCCCTCCTCACAGGGTCCTATGGCTACACCTTC,CASSSLLTGSYGYTF
TRBJ2-2,TRBD1,TRBV29-1,once,TGCAGCGTTTTTAAGACAGGGGACACCGGGGAGCTGTTTTTT,CSVFKTGDTGELFF
TRBJ1-1,.,TRBV7-9,few,TGTGCCAGCAGCGCGTTACAGGGAGAACCTTTCTTT,CASSALQGEPFF
TRBJ1-2,.,TRBV30,.,TGTGCCTGGAGTGATCGGCCGGCCAACTATGGCTACACCTTC,CAWSDRPANYGYTF
TRBJ1-1,TRBD1,TRBV7-2,.,TGTGCCAGCAGCTTAAGGGGGACAGCCTTCATGAACACTGAAGCTTTCTTT,CASSLRGTAFMNTEAFF
TRBJ1-5,.,TRBV5-1,.,TGCGCCAGCAGCTTGGCCGGGGTACAGAATCAGCCCCAGCATTTT,CASSLAGVQNQPQHF
TRBJ1-1,.,TRBV7-2,.,TGTGCCAGCAGCACCCAGCCCGGGGGCACTGAAGCTTTCTTT,CASSTQPGGTEAFF
TRBJ2-2,.,TRBV2,.,TGTGCCAGCAGTTCAGAATCTGGGGGCACCGGGGAGCTGTTTTTT,CASSSESGGTGELFF
TRBJ1-3,.,TRBV28,few,TGTGCCAGCAGACTAGCCGCCTCTGGAAACACCATATATTTT,CASRLAASGNTIYF
TRBJ2-3,.,TRBV5-4,.,TGTGCCAGCAGCTTGGGTTCAGGATCTAGCACAGATACGCAGTATTTT,CASSLGSGSSTDTQYF
TRBJ1-2,.,TRBV6-5,.,TGTGCCAGCAGTTACTCGGGGAGGGTAGATGGCTACACCTTC,CASSYSGRVDGYTF
TRBJ1-1,.,TRBV19,.,TGTGCCAGTGGGAAAGGACGGAAGAACACTGAAGCTTTCTTT,CASGKGRKNTEAFF
TRBJ1-1,.,TRBV4-2,.,TGTGCCAGCAGCCAAGATTACCGGGCTGAAGCTTTCTTT,CASSQDYRAEAFF
TRBJ1-1,.,TRBV29-1,.,TGCAGCGTTGAGGGGTCGACTGAAGCTTTCTTT,CSVEGSTEAFF
TRBJ2-2,.,TRBV6-5,few,TGTGCCAGCAGTTTTAGGACCGGAGACACCGGGGAGCTGTTTTTT,CASSFRTGDTGELFF
TRBJ2-3,TRBD1,TRBV29-1,.,TGCAGCGGAAGAAAGGGACAGGGGCCCACAGATACGCAGTATTTT,CSGRKGQGPTDTQYF
TRBJ2-1,.,TRBV5-1,.,TGCGCCAGCAGCCGAGGCACTAGCAGCCAAGTCGAAGAGCAGTTCTTC,CASSRGTSSQVEEQFF
TRBJ2-3,.,TRBV7-2,.,TGTGCCAGCAGCTTTAGCGGTGGAGATACGCAGTATTTT,CASSFSGGDTQYF
TRBJ2-1,.,TRBV29-1,.,TGCAGCGCAACCCCAGATGGCAATGAGCAGTTCTTC,CSATPDGNEQFF
TRBJ2-5,.,TRBV7-2,.,TGTGCCAGCACCCTTAATTGGGGGCAAGAGACCCAGTACTTC,CASTLNWGQETQYF
TRBJ1-1,.,TRBV29-1,.,TGCAGCGGAAGTAGGTCAACTGAAGCTTTCTTT,CSGSRSTEAFF
TRBJ2-7,.,TRBV29-1,.,TGCAGCGTTGTAAGGGGCGCCTGGTCCTACGAGCAGTACTTC,CSVVRGAWSYEQYF
TRBJ2-7,.,TRBV18,.,TGTGCCAGCTCACGACCTATTACGAGCTCCTACGAGCAGTACTTC,CASSRPITSSYEQYF
TRBJ2-1,.,TRBV29-1,.,TGCAGTGCGAGAGCGTCCTACAATGAGCAGTTCTTC,CSARASYNEQFF
TRBJ2-1,.,TRBV19,.,TGTGCCAGTAGTATAGCTCAGGGGCCCTACAATGAGCAGTTCTTC,CASSIAQGPYNEQFF
TRBJ1-2,.,TRBV29-1,few,TGCAGCGTTGACGTGGCGGGAACTAACTATGGCTACACCTTC,CSVDVAGTNYGYTF
TRBJ1-5,TRBD1,TRBV15,few,TGTGCCACCAGCTACGGACAGGCGGGACAGCCCCAGCATTTT,CATSYGQAGQPQHF
TRBJ2-7,TRBD1,TRBV11-2,few,TGTGCCAGCAGATGGACAGGGGGCGACGAGCAGTACTTC,CASRWTGGDEQYF
TRBJ1-2,.,TRBV30,.,TGTGCCTGGAGTGTGGGGATCGGCTACACCTTC,CAWSVGIGYTF
TRBJ2-5,.,TRBV10-3,few,TGTGCCATCACTGCGGGGGCTCAAGAGACCCAGTACTTC,CAITAGAQETQYF